The 24 T cell receptor beta chains in this list originate from one sample, sequenced in a study of blood T cell repertoires in COVID-19. Only in-frame clones appear in the TCRdb table, and some are missing; sequencing was by immunoSEQ multiplex PCR. The sample has about 210,000 clones; about 90% are singletons. The sequenced sample consisted of peripheral blood. These receptors all come from a man aged 30 to 39 with acute or convalescent COVID-19.

The chain couples TRBV7-9 to TRBJ1-2; D might be TRBD1 (5 bases). V was trimmed by 5 bases and J by 4 bases, leaving 11 bases between them. Germline CDR1 SEHNR, CDR2 FQNEAQ (reference sequence). The CDR3 spans 13 residues. The CDR3 here is CASSPAGLYGYTF. The DNA of the CDR3 is TGTGCCAGCAGCCCGGCGGGGCTCTATGGCTACACCTTC.

The J gene is TRBJ1-2, the V gene TRBV6-6, with TRBD1 as a possible D gene (6 bases). The CDR3 runs 15 residues. Per germline, CDR1 MNHNY and CDR2 SVGAGI (reference sequence). The V gene lost 2 bases and the J gene lost 6 bases, with 16 bases spanning the gap. The CDR3 loop reads CASSYSGGLPHGYTF. CDR3 DNA: TGTGCCAGCAGTTACAGCGGGGGCCTCCCCCATGGCTACACCTTC.

This clone was seen once. V usage is TRBV6-4 and J usage is TRBJ2-5; D unresolved. Trimming cost V 5 bases and J 7 bases, with 8 bases left between them. CDR1 MRHNA and CDR2 SNTAGT come from the germline V gene. The CDR3 covers 11 residues. The CDR3 reads CASSSRRTQYF. CDR3 DNA: TGTGCCAGCAGTTCCCGGAGGACCCAGTACTTC.

The chain links TRBV12-3 or TRBV12-4 to TRBJ1-1; weak D call: TRBD1 (5 bases). The germline V and J ends were trimmed by 3 bases and 7 bases, with 9 bases remaining between them. This CDR3 is built from 12 residues. The CDR3, as DNA: TGTGCCAGCAGTTTTTGGGGACTTGAAGCTTTCTTT. Translating gives CASSFWGLEAFF.

CDR3: CAISDHNRVVGELFF. CDR3 DNA sequence: TGTGCCATCAGTGATCATAACAGGGTAGTCGGGGAGCTGTTTTTT. V gene TRBV10-3 combines with J gene TRBJ2-2, with D perhaps TRBD1 (6 bases). CDR1 and CDR2 from the germline V gene are ENHRY and SYGVKD. V lost 3 bases and J 7 bases, leaving 15 bases between the germline ends. The CDR3 runs 15 residues.

The rearrangement uses TRBV14 and TRBJ2-5; TRBD2 matches 9 bases. Trimming removed 2 bases from V and 2 bases from J; junction bases left unmatched: 3. Germline values: CDR1 SGHDN, CDR2 FVKESK. The CDR3 runs to 15 residues. The CDR3 protein is CASSQRLAGQETQYF. The CDR3 DNA reads as TGTGCCAGCAGCCAACGTCTAGCGGGACAAGAGACCCAGTACTTC.

The chain couples TRBV18 to TRBJ1-2, with a tentative D call TRBD1 (5 bases). This CDR3 spans 15 amino acids. V shed 2 bases and J shed 2 bases, with 12 bases lying between them. Germline V CDR1 and CDR2: KGHSH, LQKENI. The CDR3 DNA is TGTGCCAGCTCACCAAATCCGGGGGGAAACTATGGCTACACCTTC. Translation: CASSPNPGGNYGYTF.

J is TRBJ2-1 and V is TRBV11-2, with 8 bases matching TRBD2. Germline-derived CDR1 and CDR2 are SGHAT and FQNNGV. J was trimmed by 1 base and V by 3 bases; bases with no gene match: 5. The CDR3 contains 16 residues. The CDR3 protein is CASSFTAGGSYNEQFF. CDR3 DNA sequence: TGTGCCAGCAGCTTTACCGCGGGGGGATCCTACAATGAGCAGTTCTTC.

For the CDR3, the DNA is TGTGCCAGCAGTGAAGAATTTGGCCAGCCCCAGCATTTT. Its protein is CASSEEFGQPQHF. The V gene is TRBV6-1, the J gene TRBJ1-5; no clear D. V was pared by 1 base and J by 7 bases, with 8 bases between. In germline, CDR1 is MNHNS, CDR2 SASEGT. This CDR3 comprises 13 residues.

The chain recombines TRBV11-2 with TRBJ1-2; a possible D gene is TRBD1 (5 bases). The germline V and J ends were trimmed by 5 bases and 4 bases, with 11 bases remaining between them. This CDR3 region has 13 residues. Germline loops: CDR1 SGHAT, CDR2 FQNNGV. The CDR3 protein is CASSHRMAYGYTF. CDR3 coding DNA: TGTGCCAGCAGCCACAGGATGGCCTATGGCTACACCTTC.

The gene calls are TRBV6-1 and TRBJ2-6; TRBD2 might be the D (6 bases). Germline CDR1 is MNHNS and CDR2 is SASEGT. V lost 2 bases and J 1 base, leaving 18 bases between the germline ends. This CDR3 is built from 19 residues. CDR3 region: CASSEYRGIFISGANVLTF. In DNA, the CDR3 is TGTGCCAGCAGTGAATATCGCGGGATTTTCATATCTGGGGCCAACGTCCTGACTTTC.

The rearrangement joins TRBV7-2 to TRBJ2-2, with a weak D call TRBD2 (5 bases). V was clipped by 5 bases and J by 5 bases, with 15 bases between them. Germline assignment: CDR1 SGHTA and CDR2 FQGNSA. The CDR3 totals 15 residues. This CDR3 reads CASSPGLLRTGELFF. The CDR3 DNA reads as TGTGCCAGCAGCCCCGGACTCCTCAGGACCGGGGAGCTGTTTTTT.

The chain has TRBV7-6 and TRBJ2-1, with TRBD2 identical over 13 bases. The CDR3 extends over 16 amino acids. Germline V gene data show CDR1 as SGHVS and CDR2 as FNYEAQ. With V trimmed by 1 base and J by 10 bases, 7 bases remained unmatched. In DNA form, the CDR3 reads TGTGCCAGCAGCTTAGGACTAGCGGGAGGTCTTTGGGAGCAGTTCTTC. Amino acids: CASSLGLAGGLWEQFF. The full variable domain, in which reference TRBV7-6 and TRBJ2-1 provide the parts outside the CDR3, is GAGVSQSPRYKVTKRGQDVALRCDPISGHVSLYWYRQALGQGPEFLTYFNYEAQQDKSGLPNDRFSAERPEGSISTLTIQRTEQRDSAMYRCASSLGLAGGLWEQFFGPGTRLTVL.

V usage is TRBV5-4 and J usage is TRBJ2-3, with TRBD2 matching over 14 bases. Unmatched junction bases numbered 4, after V lost 0 bases and J lost 1 base. From germline, CDR1 is SGHNT and CDR2 YYREEE (reference sequence). This CDR3 has 18 residues. CDR3 coding DNA: TGTGCCAGCAGCTTGGGACTAGCGGGGGGGCGGGGCACAGATACGCAGTATTTT. Amino acid sequence: CASSLGLAGGRGTDTQYF.

This rearrangement joins TRBV11-2 to TRBJ2-5; 9 bases align to TRBD2. V gave up 6 bases and J gave up 2 bases; unmatched junction bases: 7. Germline V gene data show CDR1 as SGHAT and CDR2 as FQNNGV. The CDR3 length is 15 residues. The CDR3 DNA sequence: TGTGCCAGCAGTTCAAGCGGGGGGACTCAAGAGACCCAGTACTTC. It is translated as CASSSSGGTQETQYF. Using reference TRBV11-2 and TRBJ2-5 for the parts outside the CDR3, the full variable domain is EAGVAQSPRYKIIEKRQSVAFWCNPISGHATLYWYQQILGQGPKLLIQFQNNGVVDDSQLPKDRFSAERLKGVDSTLKIQPAKLEDSAVYLCASSSSGGTQETQYFGPGTRLLVL.

The V call is TRBV3-1 (or the pseudogene TRBV3-2), the J call TRBJ1-5; 7 bases map to TRBD1. The CDR3 covers 17 residues. With V trimmed by 3 bases and J by 1 base, 9 bases remained unmatched. The germline gives CDR1 LGHDT, CDR2 YNNKEL (reference sequence). This CDR3 is CASSQQGWGQSNQPQHF. DNA for the CDR3: TGTGCCAGCAGCCAGCAGGGGTGGGGACAGAGCAATCAGCCCCAGCATTTT.

This chain uses TRBV6-1 with TRBJ2-3; TRBD2 matches at 9 bases. V trimming: 0 bases; J trimming: 9 bases; junction bases outside the gene matches: 13. The CDR3 spans 17 residues. CDR1 and CDR2 (germline): MNHNS, SASEGT. The CDR3 sequence is CASSEALRVAGDRTQYF. Here the CDR3 DNA reads TGTGCCAGCAGTGAAGCGCTTAGGGTAGCGGGAGATCGAACGCAGTATTTT.

The chain links TRBV27 to TRBJ2-2; no clear D gene. Trimming took 5 bases from V and 2 from J, leaving 21 bases between them. CDR1 and CDR2 from the germline V gene are MNHEY and SMNVEV (reference sequence). This CDR3 has 18 residues. This CDR3 reads CASSPLYSGISNTGELFF. CDR3 nucleotide sequence: TGTGCCAGCAGTCCCCTATATTCAGGAATAAGTAACACCGGGGAGCTGTTTTTT.

The chain carries TRBV30 and TRBJ2-4; 10 bases map to TRBD1. Trimming cost V 0 bases and J 1 base; bases outside gene matches: 18. The CDR3 is made up of 21 amino acids. The germline CDR1 and CDR2 sequences are GTSNPN and SVGIG (reference sequence). The CDR3 is CAWSVRAGQGTRGVAKNIQYF. The CDR3 DNA is TGTGCCTGGAGTGTGCGCGCGGGACAGGGGACGCGAGGAGTCGCCAAAAACATTCAGTACTTC.

The count of this clone is one. The V gene is TRBV3-1 (or the pseudogene TRBV3-2), the J gene TRBJ2-3; 8 nucleotides match TRBD2. This CDR3 contains 15 residues. With 4 bases clipped from V and 6 bases from J, the junction kept 9 bases outside the gene matches. Germline CDR1 LGHDT, CDR2 YNNKEL (reference sequence). CDR3 amino acids: CASSLNVASGDTQYF. The CDR3 DNA follows: TGTGCCAGCAGCCTCAACGTGGCTAGCGGGGATACGCAGTATTTT.

The genes are TRBV7-8 and TRBJ1-6, with D perhaps matching TRBD1 (5 bases). V was shortened by 3 bases and J by 1 base, with 7 bases between the two germline ends. The CDR3 is 15 amino acids. Germline loops: CDR1 SGHVS, CDR2 FQNEAQ. This CDR3 is CASSFRDSYNSPLHF. Written as DNA, the CDR3 is TGTGCCAGCAGCTTCAGGGATTCCTATAATTCACCCCTCCACTTT.

This chain links TRBV5-1 with TRBJ2-2, with 9 bases fitting TRBD2. The CDR3 covers 15 residues. Germline CDR1 SGHRS, CDR2 YFSETQ. The junction had 3 bases not matched to a gene; V was cut back by 2 bases and J by 4 bases. CDR3 DNA sequence: TGCGCCAGCAGCTTTAGCGGGAGCGGCACCGGGGAGCTGTTTTTT. Translation gives CASSFSGSGTGELFF.

This rearrangement joins TRBV2 to TRBJ1-2, with D unresolved. CDR1 is SNHLY and CDR2 is FYNNEI in the germline V gene. CDR3 length: 13 residues. Trimming left V 7 bases short and J 4 bases short, with 13 bases between. The CDR3 spells CASNSAGSYGYTF. The CDR3 DNA reads as TGTGCCAGCAATTCCGCGGGCTCCTATGGCTACACCTTC.

The chain links TRBV4-1 to TRBJ2-7, with D perhaps TRBD2 (6 bases). Germline V gene data show CDR1 as MGHRA and CDR2 as YSYEKL. V gave up 2 bases and J gave up 1 base, with 12 bases separating them. This CDR3 has 15 amino acids. The CDR3 loop reads CASSQSGTASYEQYF. The CDR3 region has the DNA TGCGCCAGCAGCCAATCTGGGACTGCGTCCTACGAGCAGTACTTC.